This TCR beta chain was recorded in a study of a mutant IDH1 vaccine in newly diagnosed glioma. Turning to the study itself: Vaccination began 4-6 weeks post radiotherapy alone, or with temozolomide cycles. Sex among treated patients split about 62% male, about 40% female; mean age was approximately 41 years. Earlier care involved radiotherapy, temozolomide, or both, and the majority received both.

Concerning this clone itself: The antigen is undetermined.

Trimming pared 4 bases from V and 2 bases from J, leaving 18 bases between. Germline values: CDR1 MNHNS, CDR2 SASEGT. The CDR3 is made up of 16 amino acids. Time point meaning: week 35, safety follow-up. In the vaccine, a single dose held 300 ug of the mutant IDH1 20-mer peptide, along with topical imiquimod. Study-wide findings and caveats: The authors found pseudoprogression apparently unrelated to changes in top peripheral T cell clonotypes.

The repertoire was sequenced with immunoSEQ multiplex PCR; TCRdb's copy has only in-frame clones and lacks some. Of around 32,000 clones in the sample, around three quarters were seen once. The sequenced sample was PBMCs, obtained from a glioma patient whose treatment included an IDH1 peptide vaccine. The sequence came from a man aged 40-49 years with glioma. Some clones in this sample may be carry-over from other donors' samples. The rearrangement uses TRBV6-1 and TRBJ2-7, with D possibly being TRBD1 (6 bases). This CDR3 reads CASSVGGQGSTYEQYF. The CDR3 region has the DNA TGTGCCAGCAGTGTGGGCGGTCAGGGGAGCACCTACGAGCAGTACTTC.